The 27 T cell receptor beta chains listed next were all sequenced from one sample in a study of cytomegalovirus exposure and HLA in healthy donors. Profiling relied on immunoSEQ multiplex PCR, and the TCRdb table lists in-frame clones only, not all of them. The data hold about 150,000 clones, with roughly 90% observed a single time. The sequencing sample was made of PBMCs. All receptors come from a man aged 18 to 29 in good health and CMV-seropositive.

The rearrangement uses TRBV4-3 and TRBJ1-1, with a weak D call TRBD1 (6 bases). CDR3 size: 14 residues. Germline assignment: CDR1 LGHNA and CDR2 YSLEER. V lost 3 bases and J 11 bases, leaving 19 bases between the germline ends. This CDR3 reads CASSQGRGVAAAFF. The CDR3 DNA reads TGCGCCAGCAGCCAGGGCAGGGGAGTCGCGGCGGCTTTCTTT.

The chain uses TRBV5-1 and TRBJ2-7; D is perhaps TRBD1 (5 bases). With 1 base removed from V and 2 bases from J, the gap between germline ends came to 7 bases. In germline, CDR1 is SGHRS, CDR2 YFSETQ. The CDR3 runs 13 residues. The CDR3 sequence is CASSLWGTYEQYF. The CDR3 DNA reads TGCGCCAGCAGCTTGTGGGGCACCTACGAGCAGTACTTC.

This chain links TRBV6-6 with TRBJ2-1; a weak D match, TRBD1 (7 bases). CDR1 and CDR2 from the germline V gene are MNHNY and SVGAGI (reference sequence). V lost 5 bases and J 1 base, leaving 15 bases between the germline ends. The CDR3 totals 16 residues. CDR3 region: CASSQPPGGSYNEQFF. In DNA form, the CDR3 reads TGTGCCAGCAGTCAACCGCCAGGGGGGTCCTACAATGAGCAGTTCTTC.

Points on this clone: Additional DNA sequences in this sample encode the identical CDR3. This chain joins TRBV7-9 and TRBJ2-7, with TRBD1 as a possible D gene (6 bases). Germline V gene data show CDR1 as SEHNR and CDR2 as FQNEAQ (reference sequence). The germline V and J ends were trimmed by 1 base and 0 bases, with 7 bases remaining between them. The CDR3 is 14 residues long. In nucleotides, the CDR3 is TGTGCCAGCAGCTTAGTGGGGGCCTCCTACGAGCAGTACTTC. Its protein product is CASSLVGASYEQYF. The entire variable domain, with the rest obtained from reference TRBV7-9 and TRBJ2-7, is as follows: DTGVSQNPRHKITKRGQNVTFRCDPISEHNRLYWYRQTLGQGPEFLTYFQNEAQLEKSRLLSDRFSAERPKGSFSTLEIQRTEQGDSAMYLCASSLVGASYEQYFGPGTRLTVT.

The chain has TRBV2 and TRBJ2-7; the match to TRBD1 covers 7 bases. Germline CDR1 SNHLY, CDR2 FYNNEI. The V segment lost 2 bases and the J segment 6 bases; nucleotides outside the gene matches: 7. There are 14 residues in the CDR3. This CDR3 is CASSEMGTDTEQYF. The CDR3, as DNA: TGTGCCAGCAGTGAAATGGGGACAGACACCGAGCAGTACTTC. Full variable domain (missing parts from reference TRBV2 and TRBJ2-7): EPEVTQTPSHQVTQMGQEVILRCVPISNHLYFYWYRQILGQKVEFLVSFYNNEISEKSEIFDDQFSVERPDGSNFTLKIRSTKLEDSAMYFCASSEMGTDTEQYFGPGTRLTVT.

This clone is a singleton in its sample. The CDR3 loop is CASSLAEGAYGYTF. The CDR3 DNA is TGCGCCAGCAGCTTGGCCGAGGGGGCATATGGCTACACCTTC. This chain connects TRBV5-1 to TRBJ1-2, with TRBD1 identical over 7 bases. The germline gives CDR1 SGHRS, CDR2 YFSETQ. The CDR3 has 14 residues. Unmatched junction bases numbered 4, after V lost 0 bases and J lost 5 bases.

This clone was counted only a few times. The chain uses TRBV6-5 and TRBJ2-5; TRBD1 might be the D (6 bases). This CDR3 has 14 residues. V was shortened by 0 bases and J by 4 bases, with 9 bases between the two germline ends. Germline CDR1 reads MNHEY; CDR2 reads SVGAGI. The CDR3 sequence is CASSYSQGGETQYF. The CDR3 DNA follows: TGTGCCAGCAGTTACTCACAGGGTGGAGAGACCCAGTACTTC.

The rearrangement joins TRBV4-3 to TRBJ1-5, with D unresolved. The germline gives CDR1 LGHNA, CDR2 YSLEER. The V end lost 0 bases, the J end lost 7 bases, and 13 bases lay between the germline ends. The CDR3 is 15 amino acids. CDR3 protein: CASSQDRGGRQPQHF. The CDR3 region has the DNA TGCGCCAGCAGCCAAGATAGAGGAGGTCGGCAGCCCCAGCATTTT.

This chain links TRBV7-9 with TRBJ1-5; the match to TRBD1 covers 9 bases. The germline V gene encodes CDR1 SEHNR and CDR2 FQNEAQ (reference sequence). The CDR3 has 16 residues. The V segment lost 10 bases and the J segment 5 bases; nucleotides outside the gene matches: 15. The CDR3 region is CATSGTGSNGHQPQHF. CDR3 in DNA: TGTGCCACATCCGGGACAGGGAGTAATGGTCATCAGCCCCAGCATTTT.

Written as DNA, the CDR3 is TGTGCCAGCAGCGTAGTGGGGGCGCAGGGTCCTGAAGCTTTCTTT. Amino acid sequence: CASSVVGAQGPEAFF. The J gene is TRBJ1-1, the V gene TRBV9; D might be TRBD1 (6 bases). V was shortened by 0 bases and J by 6 bases, with 15 bases between the two germline ends. CDR3 length equals 15 residues. The germline V gene has CDR1 SGDLS and CDR2 YYNGEE.

The genes are TRBV4-1 and TRBJ2-1; 12 bases align to TRBD2. The V segment lost 3 bases and the J segment 8 bases; nucleotides outside the gene matches: 8. Germline V gives CDR1 MGHRA, CDR2 YSYEKL. The CDR3 is 16 amino acids. The CDR3 coding sequence is TGCGCCAGCAGCCAGGCCCTGGCTAGCGGGAGGGATGAGCAGTTCTTC. Translating it yields CASSQALASGRDEQFF.

This rearrangement joins TRBV4-1 to TRBJ2-7, with TRBD1 identical over 9 bases. The V gene end was trimmed by 4 bases and the J gene end by 2 bases; junction bases not matched to a gene: 3. CDR3 length equals 14 residues. Germline CDR1 and CDR2: MGHRA and YSYEKL. The DNA of the CDR3 is TGCGCCAGCAGCCGGCGACAGGGGGCCTACGAGCAGTACTTC. It yields the protein CASSRRQGAYEQYF.

This clone has just one count. The chain recombines TRBV5-4 with TRBJ2-2; the match to TRBD1 covers 8 bases. Per the germline V gene, CDR1 is SGHNT and CDR2 is YYREEE (reference sequence). CDR3 length equals 13 residues. The CDR3 DNA follows: TGTGCGGAGGGACAGGCTATTACAGGGGAGCTGTTTTTT. Encoded protein: CAEGQAITGELFF.

The chain has TRBV27 and TRBJ2-1, with D possibly TRBD1 on 6 matching bases. The V gene's germline CDR1 is MNHEY and CDR2 SMNVEV (reference sequence). This CDR3 is built from 13 residues. The germline V and J ends were trimmed by 2 bases and 5 bases, with 7 bases remaining between them. DNA of the CDR3: TGTGCCAGCAGTTTAGAGGGGGACAATGAGCAGTTCTTC. It is translated as CASSLEGDNEQFF.

This clone was seen just once. The CDR3 DNA is TGTGCCTGGAGTCCCGGGGGGATAGGCACTGAAGCTTTCTTT. Protein: CAWSPGGIGTEAFF. The chain combines TRBV30 with TRBJ1-1; a weak D match, TRBD1 (5 bases). The CDR3 sequence is 14 residues long. Between the trimmed V and J ends, which lost 2 bases and 4 bases, there was a span of 14 bases. CDR1 and CDR2 from the germline V gene are GTSNPN and SVGIG (reference sequence).

V gene TRBV27 combines with J gene TRBJ2-7; 8 bases line up with TRBD1. The CDR3 extends over 14 amino acids. The V gene's germline CDR1 is MNHEY and CDR2 SMNVEV (reference sequence). Trimming cost V 5 bases and J 3 bases; bases outside gene matches: 6. The CDR3 nucleotides are TGTGCCAGCAGTACTCGGGACAGGTTCTACGAGCAGTACTTC. This encodes CASSTRDRFYEQYF.

The chain joins TRBV5-4 to TRBJ1-4, with D perhaps TRBD1 (5 bases). CDR3 length equals 14 residues. Trimming left V 0 bases short and J 5 bases short, with 8 bases between. Germline loops: CDR1 SGHNT, CDR2 YYREEE (reference sequence). CDR3 sequence: CASSLGGGNEKLFF. CDR3 DNA sequence: TGTGCCAGCAGCTTGGGGGGGGGAAATGAAAAACTGTTTTTT.

The DNA for the CDR3 is TGTGCCAGCAGCTCCGGACTAGCGGGGGACACCTACGAGCAGTACTTC. The encoded protein is CASSSGLAGDTYEQYF. The V gene is TRBV5-6, the J gene TRBJ2-7; 13 bases fit TRBD2. The germline CDR1 and CDR2 sequences are SGHDT and YYEEEE. The junction had 5 bases not matched to a gene; V was cut back by 3 bases and J by 2 bases. The CDR3 spans 16 residues.

The chain has TRBV5-1 and TRBJ2-5; 11 bases fit TRBD2. Germline V gene lookup returns CDR1 SGHRS and CDR2 YFSETQ. This CDR3 comprises 15 residues. J was trimmed by 4 bases and V by 6 bases; bases with no gene match: 8. In DNA, the CDR3 is TGCGCCAGCACCATATCGACTAGCGGGGTAGAGACCCAGTACTTC. This gives the protein CASTISTSGVETQYF.

The chain carries TRBV2 and TRBJ2-3, with 7 bases lining up with TRBD1. This CDR3 region has 13 residues. Germline CDR1 reads SNHLY; CDR2 reads FYNNEI. The J segment lost 4 bases and the V segment lost 6 bases, leaving 4 bases of the junction unmatched. CDR3 residues: CASSAQGSDTQYF. The CDR3 region has the DNA TGTGCCAGCAGCGCACAGGGGTCAGATACGCAGTATTTT.

The V and J genes are TRBV6-5 and TRBJ1-2, with 11 nucleotides matching TRBD1. Germline V lookup: CDR1 MNHEY, CDR2 SVGAGI. Trimming took 8 bases from V and 4 from J; bases not matched to a gene: 6. The CDR3 runs to 14 residues. CDR3 in DNA: TGTGCCAGCGGGAGGGACAGGGGGACCTATGGCTACACCTTC. Translation gives CASGRDRGTYGYTF.

Written as DNA, the CDR3 is TGTGCCAGCAGAGCCCTAGGGAGCACTGAAGCTTTCTTT. Amino acids: CASRALGSTEAFF. The J gene is TRBJ1-1, the V gene TRBV6-5; D remains unclear. The germline V gene encodes CDR1 MNHEY and CDR2 SVGAGI. The V gene lost 6 bases and the J gene lost 4 bases, with 12 bases spanning the gap. This CDR3 region has 13 residues.

A word on this clone: Other nucleotide sequences from this sample produce the same CDR3. The J gene is TRBJ1-1, the V gene TRBV5-6; TRBD1 agrees at 11 bases. Losses at the gene ends were 2 bases for V and 2 bases for J; bases not matched to a gene: 5. CDR1 SGHDT and CDR2 YYEEEE come from the germline V gene. This CDR3 has 16 residues. The DNA of the CDR3 is TGTGCCAGCAGCTTCTTTGGGACAGGGGGAAACACTGAAGCTTTCTTT. Residues: CASSFFGTGGNTEAFF.

V usage is TRBV4-2 and J usage is TRBJ2-5; TRBD2 agrees at 9 bases. CDR3 length: 16 amino acids. V trimming: 1 base; J trimming: 4 bases; junction bases outside the gene matches: 7. Germline V gene lookup returns CDR1 LGHNA and CDR2 YNFKEQ. CDR3 in amino acids: CASSQVGLAQSETQYF. CDR3 nucleotides: TGTGCCAGCAGCCAAGTAGGACTAGCGCAGTCAGAGACCCAGTACTTC.

The V gene is TRBV6-5, the J gene TRBJ2-1; 7 bases fit TRBD1. The V and J ends lost 2 bases and 1 base, in that order; junction bases with no gene match: 2. The germline V gene encodes CDR1 MNHEY and CDR2 SVGAGI. This CDR3 is 15 amino acids long. The CDR3: CASSYRGQSYNEQFF. The CDR3 nucleotides read TGTGCCAGCAGTTACAGGGGGCAATCCTACAATGAGCAGTTCTTC.

The chain joins TRBV6-1 to TRBJ2-5, with 8 nucleotides matching TRBD1. The CDR3 totals 14 residues. Germline V gene lookup returns CDR1 MNHNS and CDR2 SASEGT. The V segment lost 2 bases and the J segment 5 bases; nucleotides outside the gene matches: 4. The CDR3 coding sequence is TGTGCCAGCAGTGAATGGACAGGGCGGGAGACCCAGTACTTC. Protein product: CASSEWTGRETQYF.

J is TRBJ1-4 and V is TRBV15; a possible D gene is TRBD1 (5 bases). Germline CDR1 reads LNHNV; CDR2 reads YYDKDF (reference sequence). V gave up 3 bases and J gave up 0 bases, with 11 bases separating them. The CDR3 extends over 16 amino acids. CDR3 residues: CATSRNPGTTNEKLFF. The CDR3 region has the DNA TGTGCCACCAGCAGGAATCCAGGGACAACTAATGAAAAACTGTTTTTT.